Following are 26 T cell receptor beta chains from one sample sequenced in a study of blood T cell repertoires in COVID-19 (dated by TCRdb to 2018 to 2020). Library preparation employed the immunoSEQ multiplex PCR assay. As stored in TCRdb, this immuneACCESS dataset retains in-frame rearrangements with V and J assigned. A fraction of the clones does not appear; measured against another copy, unresolved V genes explain less than half of the discrepancy, and the remainder lacks a known reason. The sample includes 250,000 to 300,000 clones, with 70% to 90% observed a single time. Jointly, the top ten make up 5.1% of the sample. The sequencing sample was made of peripheral blood. Receptors were obtained from a man in his fifties or sixties with active or convalescent COVID-19.

The V call is TRBV30, the J call TRBJ1-2; 7 bases agree with TRBD1. The CDR3 runs to 10 residues. Germline values: CDR1 GTSNPN, CDR2 SVGIG (reference sequence). The trim removed 7 bases at V and 7 bases at J, leaving 3 bases unmatched. CDR3 sequence: CASQGGGYTF. The CDR3 nucleotides are TGTGCCTCCCAGGGGGGTGGCTACACCTTC.

Only a few counts were recorded for this clone. The CDR3 loop reads CASSIASGRVSYNEQFF. The CDR3 region has the DNA TGTGCCAGTAGTATAGCTAGCGGGAGGGTTTCCTACAATGAGCAGTTCTTC. The genes are TRBV19 and TRBJ2-1; 12 bases are shared with TRBD2. CDR1 and CDR2 (germline): LNHDA, SQIVND (reference sequence). This CDR3 is 17 amino acids long. Unmatched junction bases numbered 2, after V lost 1 base and J lost 1 base.

About this clone itself: Other DNA sequences from this sample encode an identical CDR3 as well. This chain uses TRBV18 with TRBJ2-1, with D possibly matching TRBD1 (6 bases). Germline V gene sequence: CDR1 KGHSH, CDR2 LQKENI. CDR3 length: 15 residues. The ends were cut back, 2 bases at V and 0 bases at J, with 8 bases in the middle. The CDR3 DNA sequence: TGTGCCAGCTCACCAAGGGGGAGCTCCTACAATGAGCAGTTCTTC. It is translated as CASSPRGSSYNEQFF.

This clone appeared a single time. This rearrangement joins TRBV6-5 to TRBJ2-1, with 8 bases lining up with TRBD1. From germline, CDR1 is MNHEY and CDR2 SVGAGI. Trimming removed 7 bases from V and 7 bases from J; junction bases left unmatched: 12. This CDR3 comprises 15 residues. CDR3 residues: CASTYGQGGSNEQFF. CDR3 DNA: TGTGCCAGCACCTACGGACAGGGAGGAAGTAATGAGCAGTTCTTC.

V and J are TRBV10-3 and TRBJ2-7; weak D call: TRBD1 (6 bases). Looked up from germline, CDR1 is ENHRY and CDR2 is SYGVKD. The length of the CDR3 is 15 residues. The V end was cut by 2 bases, the J end by 2 bases, with 13 bases between. The CDR3 loop reads CAISEERTDPYEQYF. In DNA form, the CDR3 reads TGTGCCATCAGTGAGGAGAGGACAGACCCCTACGAGCAGTACTTC.

The rearrangement links TRBV30 to TRBJ1-4; TRBD1 matches at 9 bases. V dropped 0 bases and J dropped 7; count of bases not matched to a gene: 3. This CDR3 spans 14 amino acids. The germline V gene has CDR1 GTSNPN and CDR2 SVGIG (reference sequence). CDR3 sequence: CAWSVGTGLEKLFF. CDR3 in DNA: TGTGCCTGGAGTGTGGGGACAGGGCTTGAAAAACTGTTTTTT.

This chain connects TRBV18 to TRBJ1-5, with unresolved D. CDR1 and CDR2 (germline): KGHSH, LQKENI. CDR3 length: 13 amino acids. V was trimmed by 2 bases and J by 3 bases, leaving 5 bases between them. The CDR3 region is CASSPGLNQPQHF. CDR3 bases: TGTGCCAGCTCACCAGGGCTCAATCAGCCCCAGCATTTT.

This chain uses TRBV29-1 with TRBJ2-3, with D possibly being TRBD2 (6 bases). The CDR3 loop spans 16 amino acids. Trimming left V 1 base short and J 0 bases short, with 14 bases between. Germline V gene data show CDR1 as SQVTM and CDR2 as ANQGSEA. The CDR3 is CSVEVVRGSSTDTQYF. DNA for the CDR3: TGCAGCGTTGAAGTAGTCCGGGGGAGTAGCACAGATACGCAGTATTTT.

The V gene is TRBV10-3, the J gene TRBJ1-5; the D gene is possibly TRBD1 (6 bases). Trimming left V 3 bases short and J 7 bases short, with 10 bases between. The CDR3 contains 13 residues. The germline V gene encodes CDR1 ENHRY and CDR2 SYGVKD. CDR3 sequence reads: CAISESGGQPQHF. The CDR3 bases are TGTGCCATCAGTGAATCGGGGGGCCAGCCCCAGCATTTT.

The chain recombines TRBV28 with TRBJ1-1; tentative D call: TRBD1 (5 bases). Germline V gene data show CDR1 as MDHEN and CDR2 as SYDVKM. This CDR3 spans 14 amino acids. The V gene lost 7 bases and the J gene lost 6 bases, with 18 bases spanning the gap. The CDR3 coding sequence is TGTGCCAGCACCTTTCTGCGGGGGAGGTCTGAAGCTTTCTTT. Its protein product is CASTFLRGRSEAFF. Together with reference TRBV28 and TRBJ1-1, the CDR3 gives the full variable domain: DVKVTQSSRYLVKRTGEKVFLECVQDMDHENMFWYRQDPGLGLRLIYFSYDVKMKEKGDIPEGYSVSREKKERFSLILESASTNQTSMYLCASTFLRGRSEAFFGQGTRLTVV.

This clone has ten or more counts. This sequence joins TRBV13 and TRBJ2-7; 7 bases line up with TRBD1. V lost 6 bases to trimming and J lost 4 bases; unmatched junction nucleotides: 15. Germline V gene data show CDR1 as PRHDT and CDR2 as FYEKMQ (reference sequence). This CDR3 has 16 amino acids. The CDR3 loop reads CASSFETSGGRYEQYF. The CDR3 nucleotides read TGTGCCAGCAGTTTTGAAACCTCAGGGGGTCGGTACGAGCAGTACTTC.

The V gene is TRBV7-8, the J gene TRBJ2-7; tentative D call: TRBD1 (6 bases). This CDR3 contains 16 residues. Trimming left V 2 bases short and J 2 bases short, with 16 bases between. Germline values: CDR1 SGHVS, CDR2 FQNEAQ. The CDR3 here is CASSLRTRGETYEQYF. CDR3 bases: TGTGCCAGCAGCTTAAGGACCAGGGGCGAGACCTACGAGCAGTACTTC. Drawing the rest from reference TRBV7-8 and TRBJ2-7, the complete variable domain is GAGVSQSPRYKVAKRGQDVALRCDPISGHVSLFWYQQALGQGPEFLTYFQNEAQLDKSGLPSDRFFAERPEGSVSTLKIQRTQQEDSAVYLCASSLRTRGETYEQYFGPGTRLTVT.

The rearrangement joins TRBV7-2 to TRBJ2-5; D gene uncertain. Germline assignment: CDR1 SGHTA and CDR2 FQGNSA. This CDR3 is built from 12 residues. V lost 6 bases and J 5 bases, leaving 10 bases between the germline ends. CDR3 bases: TGTGCCAGCAGTCTCTTTCGGGAGACCCAGTACTTC. This gives the protein CASSLFRETQYF.

The CDR3 DNA follows: TGTGCCAGCAGCTTGCGGGGGACGTGGAACGAGCAGTACTTC. Protein product: CASSLRGTWNEQYF. The gene calls are TRBV5-6 and TRBJ2-7; possible D gene TRBD2, 6 bases. The CDR3 contains 14 residues. Germline V gene lookup returns CDR1 SGHDT and CDR2 YYEEEE. V lost 1 base to trimming and J lost 5 bases, with 13 bases between them.

This clone was observed a single time. The chain has TRBV28 and TRBJ2-7, with D possibly matching TRBD1 (6 bases). Trimming left V 4 bases short and J 2 bases short, with 12 bases between. CDR1 and CDR2 (germline): MDHEN, SYDVKM. The CDR3 covers 14 residues. The CDR3, as DNA: TGTGCCAGCAGTTCATGGACAGAGGCCTACGAGCAGTACTTC. The encoded protein is CASSSWTEAYEQYF. Looking up the rest from reference TRBV28 and TRBJ2-7 gives the full variable domain: DVKVTQSSRYLVKRTGEKVFLECVQDMDHENMFWYRQDPGLGLRLIYFSYDVKMKEKGDIPEGYSVSREKKERFSLILESASTNQTSMYLCASSSWTEAYEQYFGPGTRLTVT.

This chain uses TRBV3-1 (or the pseudogene TRBV3-2) with TRBJ2-7; TRBD2 matches at 14 bases. The CDR3 loop spans 15 amino acids. With 5 bases clipped from V and 4 bases from J, the junction kept 4 bases outside the gene matches. Germline V gene sequence: CDR1 LGHDT, CDR2 YNNKEL (reference sequence). DNA of the CDR3: TGTGCCAGCAGCTCCTGGACTAGCGGGGGGTACGAGCAGTACTTC. This sequence encodes CASSSWTSGGYEQYF.

The chain is built from TRBV30 and TRBJ1-5; 7 nucleotides agree with TRBD1. Losses at the gene ends were 5 bases for V and 6 bases for J; bases not matched to a gene: 13. The length of the CDR3 is 15 residues. Germline V gives CDR1 GTSNPN, CDR2 SVGIG (reference sequence). CDR3 protein: CAWATGTAMGQPQHF. The CDR3 nucleotides read TGTGCCTGGGCTACCGGGACAGCCATGGGTCAGCCCCAGCATTTT.

The gene calls are TRBV19 and TRBJ2-1; 8 nucleotides align to TRBD2. V lost 7 bases and J lost 2; bases outside the gene matches: 31. The CDR3 runs 23 residues. CDR1 is LNHDA, CDR2 SQIVND, per germline (reference sequence). Here the CDR3 reads CASKSPAAQPSPGLVRPYNEQFF. CDR3 coding DNA: TGTGCCAGTAAAAGCCCGGCCGCCCAGCCTTCCCCGGGACTAGTGAGGCCCTACAATGAGCAGTTCTTC. The full variable domain, its missing parts supplied by reference TRBV19 and TRBJ2-1, is DGGITQSPKYLFRKEGQNVTLSCEQNLNHDAMYWYRQDPGQGLRLIYYSQIVNDFQKGDIAEGYSVSREKKESFPLTVTSAQKNPTAFYLCASKSPAAQPSPGLVRPYNEQFFGPGTRLTVL.

The chain uses TRBV14 and TRBJ2-1, with TRBD2 matching 11 bases. Germline-derived CDR1 and CDR2 are SGHDN and FVKESK. The CDR3 has 18 amino acids. Losses at the gene ends were 0 bases for V and 4 bases for J; bases not matched to a gene: 8. DNA for the CDR3: TGTGCCAGCAGCCAAGATAGGGGGGGACTAGCGGTTTACAATGAGCAGTTCTTC. Its translation is CASSQDRGGLAVYNEQFF.

The chain carries TRBV19 and TRBJ2-1, with 7 bases aligning to TRBD2. The CDR3 runs 16 residues. Germline CDR1 LNHDA, CDR2 SQIVND (reference sequence). V shed 5 bases, J shed 6 bases, and the junction held 13 bases outside the gene matches. CDR3 region: CASSPSGTTYSNEQFF. As DNA, the CDR3 is TGTGCCAGTAGTCCTTCCGGGACTACGTACAGCAATGAGCAGTTCTTC.

V gene TRBV4-1 combines with J gene TRBJ2-2; TRBD2 aligns across 7 bases. This CDR3 has 16 amino acids. J gave up 5 bases and V 1 base, and 7 bases lay outside the gene matches. The germline V gene has CDR1 MGHRA and CDR2 YSYEKL. CDR3: CASSQGLAGGTGELFF. In DNA form, the CDR3 reads TGCGCCAGCAGCCAAGGCTTAGCGGGCGGGACCGGGGAGCTGTTTTTT.

This clone was observed once. The chain is built from TRBV5-5 and TRBJ2-6, with a tentative D call TRBD1 (6 bases). This CDR3 is built from 17 residues. CDR1 and CDR2 (germline): SGHKS, YYEKEE (reference sequence). Trimming removed 4 bases at V and 0 bases at J, with 14 bases between. DNA for the CDR3: TGTGCCAGCAGCACACGGGACATTGGCTCTGGGGCCAACGTCCTGACTTTC. Translated: CASSTRDIGSGANVLTF.

The V call is TRBV5-4, the J call TRBJ1-1, with 7 bases fitting TRBD1. CDR3 length equals 17 residues. Per germline, CDR1 SGHNT and CDR2 YYREEE (reference sequence). Losses at the gene ends were 0 bases for V and 1 base for J; bases not matched to a gene: 9. CDR3 nucleotide sequence: TGTGCCAGCAGCTTGGGACAGGGACCCTGGGCGAACACTGAAGCTTTCTTT. This sequence encodes CASSLGQGPWANTEAFF. The full variable domain, completed using reference TRBV5-4 and TRBJ1-1, is ETGVTQSPTHLIKTRGQQVTLRCSSQSGHNTVSWYQQALGQGPQFIFQYYREEENGRGNFPPRFSGLQFPNYSSELNVNALELDDSALYLCASSLGQGPWANTEAFFGQGTRLTVV.

This clone was counted a single time. The chain uses TRBV5-1 and TRBJ2-3; 9 bases are shared with TRBD2. The length of the CDR3 is 16 residues. J gave up 4 bases and V 0 bases, and 6 bases lay outside the gene matches. CDR1 is SGHRS and CDR2 is YFSETQ in the germline V gene. The CDR3 bases are TGCGCCAGCAGCTTGGGGCTAGCGGGGACTTCAGATACGCAGTATTTT. Translating it yields CASSLGLAGTSDTQYF.

This clone was detected once. This chain joins TRBV30 and TRBJ1-5; D call uncertain. Germline-derived CDR1 and CDR2 are GTSNPN and SVGIG (reference sequence). Trimming removed 0 bases from V and 0 bases from J, with 15 bases in between. The CDR3 has 17 residues. The chain's CDR3 is CAWSVLPFGVSNQPQHF. CDR3 in DNA: TGTGCCTGGAGTGTACTTCCCTTCGGAGTTAGCAATCAGCCCCAGCATTTT. Drawing the rest from reference TRBV30 and TRBJ1-5, the complete variable domain is SQTIHQWPATLVQPVGSPLSLECTVEGTSNPNLYWYRQAAGRGLQLLFYSVGIGQISSEVPQNLSASRPQDRQFILSSKKLLLSDSGFYLCAWSVLPFGVSNQPQHFGDGTRLSIL.

J is TRBJ1-2 and V is TRBV30; 8 bases align to TRBD1. Per the germline V gene, CDR1 is GTSNPN and CDR2 is SVGIG (reference sequence). V lost 3 bases and J lost 6; bases outside the gene matches: 12. This CDR3 spans 15 amino acids. The CDR3: CAWRKQGENSNGYTF. In DNA form, the CDR3 reads TGTGCCTGGAGGAAACAGGGGGAGAATTCGAATGGCTACACCTTC. The complete variable domain, with remaining parts taken from reference TRBV30 and TRBJ1-2, reads SQTIHQWPATLVQPVGSPLSLECTVEGTSNPNLYWYRQAAGRGLQLLFYSVGIGQISSEVPQNLSASRPQDRQFILSSKKLLLSDSGFYLCAWRKQGENSNGYTFGSGTRLTVV.